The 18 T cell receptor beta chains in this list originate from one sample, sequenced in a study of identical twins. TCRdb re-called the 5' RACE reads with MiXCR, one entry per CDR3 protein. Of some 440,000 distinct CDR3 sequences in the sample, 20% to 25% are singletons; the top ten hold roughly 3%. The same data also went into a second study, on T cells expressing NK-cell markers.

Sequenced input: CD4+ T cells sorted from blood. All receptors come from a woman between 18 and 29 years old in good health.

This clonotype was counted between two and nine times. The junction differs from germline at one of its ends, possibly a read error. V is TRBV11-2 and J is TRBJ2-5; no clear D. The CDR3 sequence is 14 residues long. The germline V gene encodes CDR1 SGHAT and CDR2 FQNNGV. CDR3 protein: CASSIDRLTETQYF. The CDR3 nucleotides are TGTGCCAGCAGCATAGATCGCCTAACGGAGACCCAGTACTTC.

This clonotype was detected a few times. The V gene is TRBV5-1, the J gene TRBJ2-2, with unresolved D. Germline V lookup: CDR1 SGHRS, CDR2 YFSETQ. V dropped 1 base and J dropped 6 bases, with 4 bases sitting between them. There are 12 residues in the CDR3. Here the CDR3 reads CASSLFSGELFF. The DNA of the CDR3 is TGCGCCAGCAGCTTGTTTTCCGGGGAGCTGTTTTTT.

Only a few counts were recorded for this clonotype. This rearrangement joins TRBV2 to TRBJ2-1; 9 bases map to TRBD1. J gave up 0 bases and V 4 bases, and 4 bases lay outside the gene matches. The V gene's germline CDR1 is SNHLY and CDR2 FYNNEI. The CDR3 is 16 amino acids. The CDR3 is CASSGGQGSSYNEQFF. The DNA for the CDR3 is TGTGCCAGCAGTGGGGGACAGGGCAGCTCCTACAATGAGCAGTTCTTC.

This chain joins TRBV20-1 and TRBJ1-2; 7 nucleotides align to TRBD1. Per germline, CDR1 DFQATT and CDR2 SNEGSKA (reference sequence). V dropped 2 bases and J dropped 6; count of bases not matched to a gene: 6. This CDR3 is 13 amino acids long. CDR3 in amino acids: CSARRSGGDGYTF. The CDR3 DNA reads TGCAGTGCTAGAAGATCAGGGGGGGATGGCTACACCTTC.

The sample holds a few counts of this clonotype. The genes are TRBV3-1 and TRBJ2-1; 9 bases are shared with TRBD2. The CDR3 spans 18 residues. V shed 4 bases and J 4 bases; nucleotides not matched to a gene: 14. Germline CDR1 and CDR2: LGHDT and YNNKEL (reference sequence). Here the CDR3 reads CASSPIPLAGERYNEQFF. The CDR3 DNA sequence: TGTGCCAGCAGCCCGATTCCCTTAGCGGGAGAGAGGTACAATGAGCAGTTCTTC.

As DNA, the CDR3 is TGTGCCAGCAGCGAACAGGGGCTCACAGATACGCAGTATTTT. Amino acids: CASSEQGLTDTQYF. The chain employs TRBV7-7 and TRBJ2-3; 7 bases align to TRBD1. This CDR3 is built from 14 residues. J gave up 2 bases and V 5 bases, and 4 bases lay outside the gene matches. The germline CDR1 and CDR2 sequences are SSHAT and FNYEAQ (reference sequence).

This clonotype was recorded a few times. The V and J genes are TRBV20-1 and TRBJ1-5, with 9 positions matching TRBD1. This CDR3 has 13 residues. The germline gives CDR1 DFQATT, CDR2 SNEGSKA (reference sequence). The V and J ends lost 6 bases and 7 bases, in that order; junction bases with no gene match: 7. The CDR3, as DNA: TGCAGTGCACGGGGACAGGGAATACAGCCCCAGCATTTT. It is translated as CSARGQGIQPQHF.

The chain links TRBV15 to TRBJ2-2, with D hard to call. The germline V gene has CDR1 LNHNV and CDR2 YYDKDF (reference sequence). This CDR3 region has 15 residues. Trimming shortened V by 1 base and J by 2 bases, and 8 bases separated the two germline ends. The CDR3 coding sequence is TGTGCCACCAGCAGAGTCGGCTATAACACCGGGGAGCTGTTTTTT. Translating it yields CATSRVGYNTGELFF.

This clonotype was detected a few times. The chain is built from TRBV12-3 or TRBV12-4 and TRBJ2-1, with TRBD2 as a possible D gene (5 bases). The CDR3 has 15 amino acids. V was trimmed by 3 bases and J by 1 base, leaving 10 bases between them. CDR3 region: CASSFGDSSYNEQFF. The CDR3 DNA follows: TGTGCCAGCAGTTTCGGGGATTCTTCCTACAATGAGCAGTTCTTC.

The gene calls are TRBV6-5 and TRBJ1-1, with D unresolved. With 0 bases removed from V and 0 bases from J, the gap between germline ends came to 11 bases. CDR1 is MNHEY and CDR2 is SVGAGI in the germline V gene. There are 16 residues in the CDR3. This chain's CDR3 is CASSYSTALLNTEAFF. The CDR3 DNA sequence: TGTGCCAGCAGTTACTCGACTGCTTTGCTGAACACTGAAGCTTTCTTT.

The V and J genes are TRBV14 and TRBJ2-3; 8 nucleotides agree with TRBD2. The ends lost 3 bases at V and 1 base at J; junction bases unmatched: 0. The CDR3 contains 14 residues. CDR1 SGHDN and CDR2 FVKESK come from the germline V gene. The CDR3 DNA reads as TGTGCCAGCAGCCAGCGGGGGGGCACAGATACGCAGTATTTT. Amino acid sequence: CASSQRGGTDTQYF.

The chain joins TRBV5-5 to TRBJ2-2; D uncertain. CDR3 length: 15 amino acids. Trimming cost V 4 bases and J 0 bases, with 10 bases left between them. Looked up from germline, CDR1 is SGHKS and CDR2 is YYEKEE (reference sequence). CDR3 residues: CASSIWASNTGELFF. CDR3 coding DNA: TGTGCCAGCAGCATTTGGGCCTCGAACACCGGGGAGCTGTTTTTT. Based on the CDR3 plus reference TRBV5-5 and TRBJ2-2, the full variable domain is DAGVTQSPTHLIKTRGQQVTLRCSPISGHKSVSWYQQVLGQGPQFIFQYYEKEERGRGNFPDRFSARQFPNYSSELNVNALLLGDSALYLCASSIWASNTGELFFGEGSRLTVL.

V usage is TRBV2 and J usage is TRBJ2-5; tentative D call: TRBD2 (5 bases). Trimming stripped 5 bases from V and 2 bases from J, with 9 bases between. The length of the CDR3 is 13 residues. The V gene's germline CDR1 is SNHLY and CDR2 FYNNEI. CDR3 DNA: TGTGCCAGCAGTACGGACTGGCAAGAGACCCAGTACTTC. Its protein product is CASSTDWQETQYF.

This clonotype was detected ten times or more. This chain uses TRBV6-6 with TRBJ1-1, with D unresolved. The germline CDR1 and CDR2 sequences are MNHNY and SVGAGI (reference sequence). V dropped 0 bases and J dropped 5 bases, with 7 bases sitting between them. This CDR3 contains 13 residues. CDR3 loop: CASSYSSLTEAFF. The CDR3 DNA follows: TGTGCCAGCAGTTACTCGAGTCTAACTGAAGCTTTCTTT.

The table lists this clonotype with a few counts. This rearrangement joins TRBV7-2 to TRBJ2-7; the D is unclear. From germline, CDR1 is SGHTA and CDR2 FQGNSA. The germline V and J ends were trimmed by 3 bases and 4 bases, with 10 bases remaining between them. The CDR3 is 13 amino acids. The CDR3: CASSFRAEYEQYF. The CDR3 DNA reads TGTGCCAGCAGCTTTCGGGCGGAATACGAGCAGTACTTC.

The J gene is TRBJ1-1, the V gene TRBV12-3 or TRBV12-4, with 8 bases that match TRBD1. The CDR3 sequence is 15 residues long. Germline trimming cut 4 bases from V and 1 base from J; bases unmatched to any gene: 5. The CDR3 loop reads CASSWLQGANTEAFF. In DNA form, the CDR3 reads TGTGCCAGCAGTTGGCTCCAGGGGGCGAACACTGAAGCTTTCTTT.

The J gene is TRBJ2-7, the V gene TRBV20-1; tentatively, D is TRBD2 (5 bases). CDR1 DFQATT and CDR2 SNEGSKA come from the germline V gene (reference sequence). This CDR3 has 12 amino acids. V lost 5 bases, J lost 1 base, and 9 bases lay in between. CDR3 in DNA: TGCAGTGCTCCTAGGACTTCCTACGAGCAGTACTTC. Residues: CSAPRTSYEQYF.

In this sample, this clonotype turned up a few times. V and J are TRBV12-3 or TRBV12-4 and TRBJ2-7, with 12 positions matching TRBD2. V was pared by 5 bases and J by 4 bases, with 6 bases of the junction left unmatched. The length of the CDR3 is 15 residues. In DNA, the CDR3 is TGTGCCAGCAGTCCTGGACTAGCGGGGATGTACGAGCAGTACTTC. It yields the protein CASSPGLAGMYEQYF.